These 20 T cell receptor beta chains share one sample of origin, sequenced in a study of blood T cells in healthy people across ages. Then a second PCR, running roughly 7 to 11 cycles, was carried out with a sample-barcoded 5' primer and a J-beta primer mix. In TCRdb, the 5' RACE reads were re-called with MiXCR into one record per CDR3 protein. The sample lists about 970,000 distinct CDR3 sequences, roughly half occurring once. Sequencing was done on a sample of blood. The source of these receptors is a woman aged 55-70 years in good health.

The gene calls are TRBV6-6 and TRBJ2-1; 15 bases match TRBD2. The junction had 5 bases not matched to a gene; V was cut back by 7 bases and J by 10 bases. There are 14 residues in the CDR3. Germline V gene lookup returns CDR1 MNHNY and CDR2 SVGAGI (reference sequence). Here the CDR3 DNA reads TGTGCCAGCAACCCGGGACTAGCGGGAGGAGAGCAGTTCTTC. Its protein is CASNPGLAGGEQFF.

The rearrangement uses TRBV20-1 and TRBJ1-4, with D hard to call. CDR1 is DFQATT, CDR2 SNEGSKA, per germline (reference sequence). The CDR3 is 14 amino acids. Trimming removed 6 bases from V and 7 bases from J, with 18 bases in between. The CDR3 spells CSAPPGPTGEKLFF. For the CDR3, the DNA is TGCAGTGCACCCCCGGGCCCTACGGGTGAAAAACTGTTTTTT.

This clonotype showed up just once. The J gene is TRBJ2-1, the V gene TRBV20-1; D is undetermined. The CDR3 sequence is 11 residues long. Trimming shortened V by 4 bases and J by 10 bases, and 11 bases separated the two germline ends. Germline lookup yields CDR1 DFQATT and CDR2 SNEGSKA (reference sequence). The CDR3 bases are TGCAGTGCTATGAAGATCAGGGAGCAGTTCTTC. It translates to CSAMKIREQFF.

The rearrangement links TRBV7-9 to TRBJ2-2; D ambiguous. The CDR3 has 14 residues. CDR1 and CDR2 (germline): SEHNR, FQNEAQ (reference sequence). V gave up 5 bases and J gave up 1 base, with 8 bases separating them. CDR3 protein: CASSGSRNTGELFF. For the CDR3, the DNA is TGTGCCAGCAGCGGGTCTCGGAACACCGGGGAGCTGTTTTTT.

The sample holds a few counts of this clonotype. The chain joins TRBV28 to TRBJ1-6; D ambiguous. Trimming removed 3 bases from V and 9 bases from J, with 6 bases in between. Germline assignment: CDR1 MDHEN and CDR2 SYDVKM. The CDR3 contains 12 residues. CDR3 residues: CASSFRGSPLHF. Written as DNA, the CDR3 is TGTGCCAGCAGTTTTCGGGGTTCACCCCTCCACTTT.

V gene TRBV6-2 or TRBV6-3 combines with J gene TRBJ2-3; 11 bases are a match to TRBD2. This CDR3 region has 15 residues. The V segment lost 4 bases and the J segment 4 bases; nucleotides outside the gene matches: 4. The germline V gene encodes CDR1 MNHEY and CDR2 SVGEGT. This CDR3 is CASSFVGLAADTQYF. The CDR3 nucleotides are TGTGCCAGCAGTTTCGTGGGACTAGCGGCAGATACGCAGTATTTT.

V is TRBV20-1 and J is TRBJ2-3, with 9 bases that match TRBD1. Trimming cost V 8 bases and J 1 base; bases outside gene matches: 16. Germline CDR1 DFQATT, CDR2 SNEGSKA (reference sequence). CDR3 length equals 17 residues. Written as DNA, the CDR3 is TGCAGTATCCCCGGGACAGGGAATTGGCGAGGCACAGATACGCAGTATTTT. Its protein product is CSIPGTGNWRGTDTQYF.

The CDR3 coding sequence is TGTGCCAGCAGCTTAGCGGGAGGAACCACAGATACGCAGTATTTT. It codes for CASSLAGGTTDTQYF. The chain couples TRBV11-3 to TRBJ2-3; TRBD2 agrees at 7 bases. The CDR3 is 15 amino acids. CDR1 and CDR2 (germline): SGHNT, YENEEA. V gave up 1 base and J gave up 2 bases; unmatched junction bases: 3. Combining the CDR3 with reference TRBV11-3 and TRBJ2-3 gives the whole variable domain EAGVVQSPRYKIIEKKQPVAFWCNPISGHNTLYWYLQNLGQGPELLIRYENEEAVDDSQLPKDRFSAERLKGVDSTLKIQPAELGDSAVYLCASSLAGGTTDTQYFGPGTRLTVL.

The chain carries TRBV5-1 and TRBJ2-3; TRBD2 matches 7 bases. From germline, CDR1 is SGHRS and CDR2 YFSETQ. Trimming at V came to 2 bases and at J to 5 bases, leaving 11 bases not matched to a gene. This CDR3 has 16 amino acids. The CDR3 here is CASSFTSVGGRDTQYF. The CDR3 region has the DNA TGCGCCAGCAGCTTCACTAGCGTCGGGGGTCGAGATACGCAGTATTTT.

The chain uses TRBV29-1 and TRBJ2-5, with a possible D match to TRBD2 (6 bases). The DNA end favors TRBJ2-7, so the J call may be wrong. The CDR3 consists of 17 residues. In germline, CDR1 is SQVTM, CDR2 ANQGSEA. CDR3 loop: CSVGSKTWGVPTNEQYF. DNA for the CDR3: TGCAGCGTTGGCTCGAAGACTTGGGGGGTCCCCACGAACGAGCAGTACTTC.

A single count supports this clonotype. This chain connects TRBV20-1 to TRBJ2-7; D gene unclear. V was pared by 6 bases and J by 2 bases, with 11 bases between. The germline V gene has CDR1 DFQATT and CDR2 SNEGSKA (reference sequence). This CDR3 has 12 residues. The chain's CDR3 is CSALGETYEQYF. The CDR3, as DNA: TGCAGTGCCCTAGGAGAGACCTACGAGCAGTACTTC.

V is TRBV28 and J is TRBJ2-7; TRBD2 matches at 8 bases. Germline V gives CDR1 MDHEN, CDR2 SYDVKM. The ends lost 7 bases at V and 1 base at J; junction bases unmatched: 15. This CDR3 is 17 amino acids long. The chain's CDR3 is CASNDYPGGPGSYEQYF. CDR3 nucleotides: TGTGCCAGCAACGACTACCCGGGAGGGCCGGGGTCCTACGAGCAGTACTTC. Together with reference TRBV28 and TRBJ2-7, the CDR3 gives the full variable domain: DVKVTQSSRYLVKRTGEKVFLECVQDMDHENMFWYRQDPGLGLRLIYFSYDVKMKEKGDIPEGYSVSREKKERFSLILESASTNQTSMYLCASNDYPGGPGSYEQYFGPGTRLTVT.

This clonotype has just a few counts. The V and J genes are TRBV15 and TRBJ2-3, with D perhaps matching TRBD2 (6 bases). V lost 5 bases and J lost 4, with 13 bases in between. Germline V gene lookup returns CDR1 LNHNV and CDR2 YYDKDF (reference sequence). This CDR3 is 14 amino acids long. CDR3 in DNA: TGTGCCACCAGCGGAGGGGTGCGGTCAGATACGCAGTATTTT. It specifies CATSGGVRSDTQYF.

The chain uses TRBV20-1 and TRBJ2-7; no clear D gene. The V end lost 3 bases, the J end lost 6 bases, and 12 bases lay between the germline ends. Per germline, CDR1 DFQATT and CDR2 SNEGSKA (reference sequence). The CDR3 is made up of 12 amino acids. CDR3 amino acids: CSARYDTCEQYF. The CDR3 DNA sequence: TGCAGTGCTAGGTACGACACCTGCGAGCAGTACTTC.

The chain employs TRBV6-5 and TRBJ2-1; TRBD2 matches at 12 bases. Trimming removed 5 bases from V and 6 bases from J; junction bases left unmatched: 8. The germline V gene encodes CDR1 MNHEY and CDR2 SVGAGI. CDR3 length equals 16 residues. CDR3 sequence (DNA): TGTGCCAGCAGTAGGCTAGCGGGAGGGCAAGCCAATGAGCAGTTCTTC. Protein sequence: CASSRLAGGQANEQFF.

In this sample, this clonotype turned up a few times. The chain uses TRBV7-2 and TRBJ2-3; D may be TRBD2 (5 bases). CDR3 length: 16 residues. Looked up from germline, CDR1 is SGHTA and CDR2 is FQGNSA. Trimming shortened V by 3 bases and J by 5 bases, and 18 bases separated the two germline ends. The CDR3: CASSLTLRRDLDTQYF. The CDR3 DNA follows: TGTGCCAGCAGCTTGACCCTACGTCGGGATCTAGATACGCAGTATTTT.

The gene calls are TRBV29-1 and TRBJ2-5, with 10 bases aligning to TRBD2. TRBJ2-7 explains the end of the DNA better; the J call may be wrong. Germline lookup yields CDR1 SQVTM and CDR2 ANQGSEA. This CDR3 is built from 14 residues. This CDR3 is CSVVWTSGSYEQYF. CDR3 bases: TGCAGCGTTGTATGGACTAGCGGTTCATACGAGCAGTACTTC.

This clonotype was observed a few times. The CDR3 protein is CSALRSTDTQYF. Here the CDR3 DNA reads TGCAGTGCCCTCAGAAGCACAGATACGCAGTATTTT. This chain links TRBV20-1 with TRBJ2-3; unclear D gene. Germline lookup yields CDR1 DFQATT and CDR2 SNEGSKA (reference sequence). V lost 6 bases and J lost 0, with 7 bases in between. The CDR3 has 12 residues.

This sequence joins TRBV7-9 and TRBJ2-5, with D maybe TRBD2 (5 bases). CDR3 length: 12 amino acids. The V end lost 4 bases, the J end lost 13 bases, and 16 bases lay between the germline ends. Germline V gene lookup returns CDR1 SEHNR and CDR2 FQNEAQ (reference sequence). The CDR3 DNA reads TGTGCCAGCAGCTCAGCCGGGGTGCGGCTGTACTTC. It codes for CASSSAGVRLYF.

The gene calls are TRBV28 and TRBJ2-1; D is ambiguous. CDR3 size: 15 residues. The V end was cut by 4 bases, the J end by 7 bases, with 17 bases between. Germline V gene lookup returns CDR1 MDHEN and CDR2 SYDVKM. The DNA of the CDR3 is TGTGCCAGCAGTTCGGTGCCAGATCCACGGAATGAGCAGTTCTTC. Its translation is CASSSVPDPRNEQFF.